A selection of T cell receptor beta chains follows, all from one sample in a study of technical replicates of blood from several donors. Using immunoSEQ multiplex PCR, the repertoire was profiled, and TCRdb retains in-frame clones only, with some absent. Here the sample spans around 60,000 clones, around 92% being singletons. Sequencing input: PBMCs. Source of these receptors: a human donor in good health. Some clones in this sample may be carry-over from other donors' samples. Both conserved end residues are part of each CDR3. Fields, in order: D gene, V gene, clone size, J gene, CDR3 DNA, CDR3 protein. The D gene is left open where the match is weak. The size entry is marked missing in some rows and otherwise reads once, few, many or a size class.

>TRBD2|TRBV6-1|-|TRBJ2-1
TGTGCCAGCAAACTAGCGGGGGTGTCCTACAATGAGCAGTTCTTC
CASKLAGVSYNEQFF
>-|TRBV15|-|TRBJ2-1
TGTGCCACCAGCCGCAGGGGTAGCTCCTACAATGAGCAGTTCTTC
CATSRRGSSYNEQFF
>-|TRBV7-9|-|TRBJ1-1
TGTGCCAGCAGCTTGTTGGGGGGTGAAGCTTTCTTT
CASSLLGGEAFF
>TRBD1|TRBV16|few|TRBJ2-2
TGTGCCAGCAGCCAAGGGACAGGGGTCACCTGGGAGCTGTTTTTT
CASSQGTGVTWELFF
>TRBD2|TRBV9|-|TRBJ2-1
TGTGCCAGCAGCGGGACTAGCGGGAGTGTCGATGAGCAGTTCTTC
CASSGTSGSVDEQFF
>TRBD1|TRBV7-2|-|TRBJ1-6
TGTGCCAGCGAGGGCGACAGGGCCAATTCACCCCTCCACTTT
CASEGDRANSPLHF
>TRBD2|TRBV29-1|-|TRBJ2-1
TGCAGCGTTGAGGAGGGAGGGAAATCGAGCTCCTACAATGAGCAGTTCTTC
CSVEEGGKSSSYNEQFF
>-|TRBV19|once|TRBJ2-7
TGTGCCAGTAGTATGGAGGGGGCCCACGAGCAGTACTTC
CASSMEGAHEQYF
>TRBD2|TRBV27|-|TRBJ2-1
TGTGCCAGCAGTAGGGACAGCGGGACTAGCGGGAGGGCCGCCAATGAGCAGTTCTTC
CASSRDSGTSGRAANEQFF
>TRBD1|TRBV5-1|-|TRBJ1-1
TGCGCCAGCAGCTTGAGGGCAGGGGGGAACACTGAAGCTTTCTTT
CASSLRAGGNTEAFF
>TRBD1|TRBV2|-|TRBJ1-3
TGTGCCAGCAGAAGGGGACAGGATGGAAACACCATATATTTT
CASRRGQDGNTIYF
>-|TRBV7-2|-|TRBJ1-2
TGTGCCAGCAGCTTAATGGGTGCAGGGGCCAGCTATGGCTACACCTTC
CASSLMGAGASYGYTF
>-|TRBV4-2|once|TRBJ1-6
TGTGCCAGCAGCCAAGTTGGGGCGACTAATTCACCCCTCCACTTT
CASSQVGATNSPLHF
>TRBD2|TRBV4-3|-|TRBJ2-1
TGCGCCAGCAGCCAATCCAAGCGGGGGGGCCGCGATGAGCAGTTCTTC
CASSQSKRGGRDEQFF
>TRBD1|TRBV4-3|-|TRBJ2-2
TGCGCCAGCAGCCAAGGCCGGGACAGCTTGATCGGGGAGCTGTTTTTT
CASSQGRDSLIGELFF
>-|TRBV27|-|TRBJ1-1
TGTGCCAGCAGTCTGACGGGGGGAGGCACTGAAGCTTTCTTT
CASSLTGGGTEAFF
>-|TRBV7-3|-|TRBJ2-1
TGTGCCAGCAGCTTATGGGTCCAGGCTGAGCAGTTCTTC
CASSLWVQAEQFF
>TRBD1|TRBV13|-|TRBJ1-4
TGTGCCAGCAGCTCGACAGGGGATCGTACTAATGAAAAACTGTTTTTT
CASSSTGDRTNEKLFF
>TRBD2|TRBV5-6|-|TRBJ2-7
TGTGCCAGCAGCTTGGACGGGAGGGCCTTCGAGCAGTACTTC
CASSLDGRAFEQYF
>TRBD1|TRBV27|-|TRBJ1-2
TGTGCCAGCAGAAAAGGACAGGGCGCCTATGGCTACACCTTC
CASRKGQGAYGYTF
>TRBD1|TRBV30|-|TRBJ2-3
TGTGCCTGGAGTGTACAGGGGGATACGCAGTATTTT
CAWSVQGDTQYF
>-|TRBV4-3|-|TRBJ1-4
TGCGCCAGCAGCCAAGATTGGGGAAGGGGGGAAAAACTGTTTTTT
CASSQDWGRGEKLFF
>-|TRBV11-2|-|TRBJ1-6
TGTGCCAGCAGCTCCTATTCACCCCTCCACTTT
CASSSYSPLHF
>TRBD2|TRBV30|-|TRBJ2-1
TGTGCCTGGGGGCGTGGGCTAGCGGGAGCCAATGAGCAGTTCTTC
CAWGRGLAGANEQFF
>-|TRBV4-3|few|TRBJ2-1
TGCGCCAGCCGACAGGCCGTAGGGGAGTCCTACAATGAGCAGTTCTTC
CASRQAVGESYNEQFF
>TRBD2|TRBV11-1|-|TRBJ2-7
TGTGCCAGCAGTTCTGAGCGGGGGCTCTACGAGCAGTACTTC
CASSSERGLYEQYF
>-|TRBV21-1|-|TRBJ1-6
TGTGCCAGCAATATTGATGGCGGGTCACCCCTCCACTTT
CASNIDGGSPLHF
>TRBD1|TRBV4-1|-|TRBJ1-5
TGCGCCAGCAGCCAGACAGGGCACCAGCCCCAGCATTTT
CASSQTGHQPQHF
>TRBD2|TRBV4-3|-|TRBJ2-5
TGCGCCAGCAGCCAAGGTAGCGGGCCCCAAGAGACCCAGTACTTC
CASSQGSGPQETQYF
>-|TRBV6-6|-|TRBJ2-7
TGTGCCAGCAGTAGCCCCTATACAGGTTTTGGCGAGCAGTACTTC
CASSSPYTGFGEQYF
>TRBD2|TRBV6-5|-|TRBJ2-6
TGTGCCAGCAGTTGGGGGGGAAGCTCTGGGGCCAACGTCCTGACTTTC
CASSWGGSSGANVLTF
>-|TRBV19|-|TRBJ1-1
TGTGCCAGTAGTACCGAAGGGGGAGGGGCTTTCTTT
CASSTEGGGAFF
>TRBD1|TRBV11-2|-|TRBJ2-5
TGTGCCAGCAGCAGGGGACAGCAAGAGACCCAGTACTTC
CASSRGQQETQYF
>-|TRBV11-2|-|TRBJ1-1
TGTGCCAGCAGCTTAGGGCCCCCATCGAACACTGAAGCTTTCTTT
CASSLGPPSNTEAFF
>-|TRBV28|-|TRBJ1-5
TGTGCCAGCAGTCAAGTTGGGGGGGTGGGGAGTCAGCCCCAGCATTTT
CASSQVGGVGSQPQHF
>TRBD1|TRBV9|-|TRBJ2-1
TGTGCCAGCAGCGTACATGGACAGGCCAACAATGAGCAGTTCTTC
CASSVHGQANNEQFF
>-|TRBV2|-|TRBJ1-5
TGTGCCAGCAGGGGAGGGGAGACCGGGACACCATCCCAGCCCCAGCATTTT
CASRGGETGTPSQPQHF
>TRBD1|TRBV11-3|-|TRBJ2-7
TGTGCCAGCAGCTTTGGGACAGCACCCTACGAGCAGTACTTC
CASSFGTAPYEQYF
>TRBD2|TRBV5-1|-|TRBJ2-2
TGCGCCAGCAGTCCAACTAGCGGTCGGACCGGGGAGCTGTTTTTT
CASSPTSGRTGELFF
>-|TRBV4-2|-|TRBJ1-1
TGTGCCAGCAGCCAAGGAAACAGGGAGACTGAAGCTTTCTTT
CASSQGNRETEAFF
>-|TRBV2|-|TRBJ2-7
TGTGCCAGCAGTCGGGACCGGGGGATGACCTACGAGCAGTACTTC
CASSRDRGMTYEQYF
>-|TRBV4-3|-|TRBJ1-2
TGCGCCAGCAGCCAGACTTGGATTAACCACTATGGCTACACCTTC
CASSQTWINHYGYTF
>TRBD1|TRBV27|-|TRBJ1-2
TGTGCCAGCAGGACAGGGCGCGGTAACTATGGCTACACCTTC
CASRTGRGNYGYTF
>-|TRBV7-8|-|TRBJ1-1
TGTGCCAGCAGACCCCTTCGAGACAGACAAATGAACACTGAAGCTTTCTTT
CASRPLRDRQMNTEAFF
>TRBD1|TRBV30|-|TRBJ1-5
TGTGCCTGGAGCGGGACAGGGGGACAGCCCCAGCATTTT
CAWSGTGGQPQHF
>-|TRBV30|-|TRBJ1-6
TGTGCCCGATGGGCCACGACGTTCCATTCACCCCTCCACTTT
CARWATTFHSPLHF
>TRBD1|TRBV30|-|TRBJ2-7
TGTGCCTGGAGGACAGGGAGTCCCTACGAGCAGTACTTC
CAWRTGSPYEQYF
>-|TRBV19|-|TRBJ2-1
TGTGCCAGTAGTATAAATGCGAACAATGAGCAGTTCTTC
CASSINANNEQFF
>-|TRBV27|few|TRBJ1-6
TGTGCCAGCAGCCCAAGACGGGATTCACCCCTCCACTTT
CASSPRRDSPLHF
>TRBD2|TRBV7-3|once|TRBJ2-7
TGTGCCAGCAGCTTAGCGGGAGGGCTCGAGCAGTACTTC
CASSLAGGLEQYF
>TRBD1|TRBV2|-|TRBJ2-5
TGTGCCAGCAGGCTTCAACAGGGGTTCAGGGAGACCCAGTACTTC
CASRLQQGFRETQYF
>-|TRBV7-5|-|TRBJ2-1
TGTGTCAGAACCATACCGGGACACACCCACAATGAGCAGTTCTTC
CVRTIPGHTHNEQFF
>TRBD1|TRBV7-9|-|TRBJ1-5
TGTGCCAGCAGCCTGGGGACAGGCCATAGCAATCAGCCCCAGCATTTT
CASSLGTGHSNQPQHF
>TRBD1|TRBV9|-|TRBJ1-1
TGTGCCAGCAGCGCGGCGACAGGGGGTCTTCCTGAAGCTTTCTTT
CASSAATGGLPEAFF
>-|TRBV27|-|TRBJ2-1
TGTGCCAGCAGTTGGGCCTTCCGCAATGAGCAGTTCTTC
CASSWAFRNEQFF
>TRBD2|TRBV7-9|-|TRBJ2-7
TGTGCCAGCGGACTAGCGGGCTCCTACGAGCAGTACTTC
CASGLAGSYEQYF
>-|TRBV2|-|TRBJ2-4
TGTGCCAGCAGTCCGCGAGGGGGTGGTAACATTCAGTACTTC
CASSPRGGGNIQYF
>-|TRBV30|-|TRBJ1-1
TGTGCCTGGAGTGTGGACAGCATGAACACTGAAGCTTTCTTT
CAWSVDSMNTEAFF
>-|TRBV6-5|-|TRBJ2-2
TGTGCCAGCTGGAAGGGGGAAGTGGGCACCGGGGAGCTGTTTTTT
CASWKGEVGTGELFF
>-|TRBV7-2|-|TRBJ2-1
TGTGCCAGCAGCTTTTATTGGGGGGGCCAGGATGAGCAGTTCTTC
CASSFYWGGQDEQFF